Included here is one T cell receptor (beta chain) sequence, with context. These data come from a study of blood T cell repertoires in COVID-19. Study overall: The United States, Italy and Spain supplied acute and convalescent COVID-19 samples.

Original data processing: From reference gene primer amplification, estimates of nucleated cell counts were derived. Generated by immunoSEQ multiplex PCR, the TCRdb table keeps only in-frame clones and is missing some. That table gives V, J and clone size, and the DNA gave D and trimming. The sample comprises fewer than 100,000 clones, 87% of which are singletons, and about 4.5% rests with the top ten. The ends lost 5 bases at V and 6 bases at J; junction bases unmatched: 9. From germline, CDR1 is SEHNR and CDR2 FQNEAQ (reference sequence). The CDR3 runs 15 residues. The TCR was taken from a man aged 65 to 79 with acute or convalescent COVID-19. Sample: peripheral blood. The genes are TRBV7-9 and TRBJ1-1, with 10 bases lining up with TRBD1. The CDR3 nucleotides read TGTGCCAGCAGCGCACTCGGGACAGGGGAATCTGAAGCTTTCTTT. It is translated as CASSALGTGESEAFF.